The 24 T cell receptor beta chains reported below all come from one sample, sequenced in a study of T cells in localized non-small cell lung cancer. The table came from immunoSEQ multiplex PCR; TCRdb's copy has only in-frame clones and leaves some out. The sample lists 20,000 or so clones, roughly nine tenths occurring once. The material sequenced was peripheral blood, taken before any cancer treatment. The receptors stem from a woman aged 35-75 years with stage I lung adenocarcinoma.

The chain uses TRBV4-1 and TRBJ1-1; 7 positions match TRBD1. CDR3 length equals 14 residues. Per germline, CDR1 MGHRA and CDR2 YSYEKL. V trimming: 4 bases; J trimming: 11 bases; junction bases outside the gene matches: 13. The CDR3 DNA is TGCGCCAGCAGCCGCTTGTTCCGGGACAGTACGGCTTTCTTT. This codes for CASSRLFRDSTAFF.

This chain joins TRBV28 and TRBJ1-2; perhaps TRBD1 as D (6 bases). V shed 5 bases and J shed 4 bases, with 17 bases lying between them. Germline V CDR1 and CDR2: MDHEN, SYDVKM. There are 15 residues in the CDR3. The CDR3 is CASSPDGQLIYGYTF. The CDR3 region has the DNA TGTGCCAGCAGTCCGGACGGACAGCTAATCTATGGCTACACCTTC.

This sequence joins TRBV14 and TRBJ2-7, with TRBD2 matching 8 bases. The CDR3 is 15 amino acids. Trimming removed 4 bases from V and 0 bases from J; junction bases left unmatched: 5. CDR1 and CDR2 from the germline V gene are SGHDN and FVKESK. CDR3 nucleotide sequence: TGTGCCAGCAGCCCGCTAGCGGGCAGCTCCTACGAGCAGTACTTC. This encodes CASSPLAGSSYEQYF.

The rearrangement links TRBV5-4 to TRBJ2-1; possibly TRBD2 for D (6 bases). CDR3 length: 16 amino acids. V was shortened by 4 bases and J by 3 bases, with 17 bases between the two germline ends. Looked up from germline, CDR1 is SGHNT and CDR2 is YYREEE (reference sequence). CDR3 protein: CASSRPEAGLYNEQFF. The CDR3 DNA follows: TGTGCCAGCAGCCGGCCGGAAGCGGGTCTCTACAATGAGCAGTTCTTC. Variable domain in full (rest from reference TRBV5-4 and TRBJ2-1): ETGVTQSPTHLIKTRGQQVTLRCSSQSGHNTVSWYQQALGQGPQFIFQYYREEENGRGNFPPRFSGLQFPNYSSELNVNALELDDSALYLCASSRPEAGLYNEQFFGPGTRLTVL.

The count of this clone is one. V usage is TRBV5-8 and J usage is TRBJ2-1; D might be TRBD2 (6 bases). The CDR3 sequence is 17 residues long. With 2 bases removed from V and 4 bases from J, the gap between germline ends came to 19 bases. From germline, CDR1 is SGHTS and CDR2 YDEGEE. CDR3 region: CASSLVFGDSKYNEQFF. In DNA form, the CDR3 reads TGTGCCAGCAGCTTAGTCTTCGGGGACTCGAAGTACAATGAGCAGTTCTTC.

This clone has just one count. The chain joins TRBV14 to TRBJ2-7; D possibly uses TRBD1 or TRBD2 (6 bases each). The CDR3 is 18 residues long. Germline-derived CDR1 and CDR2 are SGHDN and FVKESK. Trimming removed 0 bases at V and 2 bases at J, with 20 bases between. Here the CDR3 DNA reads TGTGCCAGCAGCCAAGATAGGTTTTCGGGGGCCAAGCCCTACGAGCAGTACTTC. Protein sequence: CASSQDRFSGAKPYEQYF.

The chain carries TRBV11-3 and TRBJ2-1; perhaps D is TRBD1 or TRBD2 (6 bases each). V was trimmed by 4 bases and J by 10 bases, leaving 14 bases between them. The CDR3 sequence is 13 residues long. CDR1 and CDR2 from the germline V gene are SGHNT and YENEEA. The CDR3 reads CASSSTDGGEQFF. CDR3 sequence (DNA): TGTGCCAGCAGCTCTACCGACGGGGGCGAGCAGTTCTTC.

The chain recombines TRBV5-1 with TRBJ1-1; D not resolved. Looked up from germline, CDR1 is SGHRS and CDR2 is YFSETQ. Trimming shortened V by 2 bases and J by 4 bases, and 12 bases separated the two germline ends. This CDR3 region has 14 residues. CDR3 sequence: CASSFSSPSTEAFF. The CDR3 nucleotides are TGCGCCAGCAGCTTTTCATCACCCAGCACTGAAGCTTTCTTT.

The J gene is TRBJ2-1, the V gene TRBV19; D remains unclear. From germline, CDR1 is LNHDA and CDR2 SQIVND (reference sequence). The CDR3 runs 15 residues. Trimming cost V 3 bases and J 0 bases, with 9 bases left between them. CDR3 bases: TGTGCCAGTAGTATGAATCCGCTCTCCTACAATGAGCAGTTCTTC. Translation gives CASSMNPLSYNEQFF. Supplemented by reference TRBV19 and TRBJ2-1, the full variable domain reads DGGITQSPKYLFRKEGQNVTLSCEQNLNHDAMYWYRQDPGQGLRLIYYSQIVNDFQKGDIAEGYSVSREKKESFPLTVTSAQKNPTAFYLCASSMNPLSYNEQFFGPGTRLTVL.

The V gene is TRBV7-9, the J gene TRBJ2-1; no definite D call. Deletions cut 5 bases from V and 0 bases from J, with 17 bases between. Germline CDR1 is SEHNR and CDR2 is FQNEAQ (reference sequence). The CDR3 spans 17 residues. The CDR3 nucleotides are TGTGCCAGCAGCCCCATGGGAAGCGCATACTCCTACAATGAGCAGTTCTTC. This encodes CASSPMGSAYSYNEQFF.

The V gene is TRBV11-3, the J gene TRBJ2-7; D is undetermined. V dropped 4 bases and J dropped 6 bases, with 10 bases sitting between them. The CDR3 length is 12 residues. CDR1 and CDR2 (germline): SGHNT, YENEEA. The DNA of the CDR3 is TGTGCCAGCAGCTCATTTACCACCGAGCAGTACTTC. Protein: CASSSFTTEQYF.

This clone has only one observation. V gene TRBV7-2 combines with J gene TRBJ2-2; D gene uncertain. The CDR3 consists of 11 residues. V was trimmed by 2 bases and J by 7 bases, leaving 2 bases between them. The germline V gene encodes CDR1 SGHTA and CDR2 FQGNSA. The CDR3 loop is CASSLNGELFF. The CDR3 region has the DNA TGTGCCAGCAGCTTAAACGGGGAGCTGTTTTTT.

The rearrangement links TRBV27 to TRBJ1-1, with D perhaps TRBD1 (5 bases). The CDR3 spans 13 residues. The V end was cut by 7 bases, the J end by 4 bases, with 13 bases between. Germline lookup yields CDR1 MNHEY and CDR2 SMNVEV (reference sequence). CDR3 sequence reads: CASTPGGSTEAFF. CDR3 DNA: TGTGCCAGCACCCCGGGGGGTAGCACTGAAGCTTTCTTT.

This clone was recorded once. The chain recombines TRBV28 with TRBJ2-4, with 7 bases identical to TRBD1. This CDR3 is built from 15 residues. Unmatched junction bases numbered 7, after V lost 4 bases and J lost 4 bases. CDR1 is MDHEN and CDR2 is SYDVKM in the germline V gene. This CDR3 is CASSSHGTVKNIQYF. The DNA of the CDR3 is TGTGCCAGCAGTTCCCATGGGACAGTAAAAAACATTCAGTACTTC.

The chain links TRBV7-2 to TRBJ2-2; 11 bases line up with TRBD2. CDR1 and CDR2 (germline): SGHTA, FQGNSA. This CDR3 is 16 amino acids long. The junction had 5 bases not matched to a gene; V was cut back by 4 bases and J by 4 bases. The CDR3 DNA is TGTGCCAGCAGCTCTACTAGCGGGAGTTCCACCGGGGAGCTGTTTTTT. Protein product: CASSSTSGSSTGELFF.

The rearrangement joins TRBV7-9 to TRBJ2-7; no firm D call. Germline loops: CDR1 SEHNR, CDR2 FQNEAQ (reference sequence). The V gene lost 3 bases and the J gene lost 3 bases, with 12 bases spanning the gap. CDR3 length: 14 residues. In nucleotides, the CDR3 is TGTGCCAGCAGCTTGGCTTCGAGAGACTACGAGCAGTACTTC. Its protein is CASSLASRDYEQYF.

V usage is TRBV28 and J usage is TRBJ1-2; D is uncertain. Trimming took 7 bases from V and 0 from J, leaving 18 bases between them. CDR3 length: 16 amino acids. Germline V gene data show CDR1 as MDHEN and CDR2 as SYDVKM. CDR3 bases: TGTGCCAGCACCATCGGGAGCCAGACGGCTAACTATGGCTACACCTTC. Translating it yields CASTIGSQTANYGYTF.

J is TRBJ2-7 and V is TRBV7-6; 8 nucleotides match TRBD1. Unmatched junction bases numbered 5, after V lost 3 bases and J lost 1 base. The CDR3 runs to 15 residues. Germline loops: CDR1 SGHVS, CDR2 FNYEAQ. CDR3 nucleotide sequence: TGTGCCAGCAGCTTTGGAGGGGACAGGTCCTACGAGCAGTACTTC. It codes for CASSFGGDRSYEQYF.

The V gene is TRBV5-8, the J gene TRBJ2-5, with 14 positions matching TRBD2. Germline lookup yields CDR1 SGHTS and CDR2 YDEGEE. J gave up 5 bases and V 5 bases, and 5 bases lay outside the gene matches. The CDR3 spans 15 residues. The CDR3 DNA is TGTGCCAGCAGTCCGGGACTAGCGGGAGAGGAGACCCAGTACTTC. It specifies CASSPGLAGEETQYF.

The CDR3 sequence is CASSVELVTGSRGDEQYF. CDR3 nucleotide sequence: TGCGCCAGCAGCGTGGAGTTAGTTACAGGGTCACGGGGGGACGAGCAGTACTTC. The chain recombines TRBV5-1 with TRBJ2-7; the D gene is possibly TRBD2 (7 bases). CDR1 is SGHRS, CDR2 YFSETQ, per germline. Trimming cost V 4 bases and J 5 bases, with 28 bases left between them. The CDR3 runs 18 residues.

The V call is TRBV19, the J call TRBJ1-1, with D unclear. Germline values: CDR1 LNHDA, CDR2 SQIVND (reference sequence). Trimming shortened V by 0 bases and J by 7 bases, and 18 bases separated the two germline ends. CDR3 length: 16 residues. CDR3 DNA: TGTGCCAGTAGTATAGATGGGGAGGTGACCCCCGTTGAAGCTTTCTTT. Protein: CASSIDGEVTPVEAFF.

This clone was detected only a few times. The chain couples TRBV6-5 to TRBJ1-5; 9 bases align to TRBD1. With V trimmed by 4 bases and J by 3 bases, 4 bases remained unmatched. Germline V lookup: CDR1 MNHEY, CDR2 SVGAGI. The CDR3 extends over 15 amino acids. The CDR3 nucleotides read TGTGCCAGCAGTTTCGACAGGGGGGCCAATCAGCCCCAGCATTTT. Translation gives CASSFDRGANQPQHF.

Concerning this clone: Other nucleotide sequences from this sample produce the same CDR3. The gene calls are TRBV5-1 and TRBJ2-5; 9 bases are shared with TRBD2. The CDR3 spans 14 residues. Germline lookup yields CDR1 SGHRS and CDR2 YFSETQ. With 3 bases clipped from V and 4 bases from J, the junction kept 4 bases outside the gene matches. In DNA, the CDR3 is TGCGCCAGCAGCTCTCAAGCGGGAGGAGAGACCCAGTACTTC. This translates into CASSSQAGGETQYF.

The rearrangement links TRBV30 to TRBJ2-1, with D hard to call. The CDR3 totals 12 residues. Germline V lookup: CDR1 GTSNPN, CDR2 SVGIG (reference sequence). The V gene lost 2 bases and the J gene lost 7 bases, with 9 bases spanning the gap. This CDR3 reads CAWSNLGNEQFF. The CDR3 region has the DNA TGTGCCTGGAGTAATTTGGGGAATGAGCAGTTCTTC.